Shown below are 18 T cell receptor beta chains from a single sample sequenced in a study of blood T cell repertoires in COVID-19 (dated by TCRdb to the early 2020s). Preparation of the library involved the immunoSEQ multiplex PCR assay. As stored in TCRdb, this immuneACCESS dataset retains in-frame rearrangements with V and J assigned. A fraction of the clones does not appear; measured against another copy, unresolved V genes explain less than half of the discrepancy, and the remainder lacks a known reason. The sample contains roughly 390,000 clones, around 87% of them found a single time. Of the sample, around 9.3% falls within the top ten clones. The sequencing sample was made of peripheral blood. These TCRs come from a woman younger than 45 with COVID-19, enrolled during active disease.

J is TRBJ2-1 and V is TRBV6-5; D remains ambiguous. V was clipped by 8 bases and J by 4 bases, with 6 bases between them. The CDR3 totals 11 residues. Germline V lookup: CDR1 MNHEY, CDR2 SVGAGI. The CDR3 sequence is CASENYNEQFF. CDR3 nucleotides: TGTGCCAGCGAGAATTACAATGAGCAGTTCTTC.

The rearrangement links TRBV6-5 to TRBJ2-3; 11 bases are shared with TRBD1. This CDR3 comprises 13 residues. Germline lookup yields CDR1 MNHEY and CDR2 SVGAGI. J lost 6 bases, V lost 5 bases, and 1 base had no gene match. For the CDR3, the DNA is TGTGCCAGCAGTCGGACAGGGGGCGATACGCAGTATTTT. It codes for CASSRTGGDTQYF.

This chain links TRBV4-2 with TRBJ2-1, with TRBD2 as a possible D gene (6 bases). Germline assignment: CDR1 LGHNA and CDR2 YNFKEQ. This CDR3 comprises 19 residues. Trimming removed 3 bases from V and 0 bases from J, with 21 bases in between. Here the CDR3 reads CASSHPRSGGTSSYNEQFF. The CDR3 DNA follows: TGTGCCAGCAGCCACCCAAGATCTGGCGGGACGAGCTCCTACAATGAGCAGTTCTTC.

The rearrangement links TRBV27 to TRBJ2-7; no firm D call. CDR3 length: 15 residues. Germline V gene data show CDR1 as MNHEY and CDR2 as SMNVEV (reference sequence). Trimming took 0 bases from V and 1 from J, leaving 10 bases between them. The CDR3 bases are TGTGCCAGCAGTTTATCCGGGTCTAATTCCTACGAGCAGTACTTC. Protein: CASSLSGSNSYEQYF.

This chain connects TRBV3-1 (or the pseudogene TRBV3-2) to TRBJ1-6; a weak D match, TRBD1 (6 bases). V was cut by 2 bases and J by 6 bases, with 11 bases left in between. The germline CDR1 and CDR2 sequences are LGHDT and YNNKEL (reference sequence). The CDR3 spans 15 residues. The CDR3 is CASSQTGSSNSPLHF. As DNA, the CDR3 is TGTGCCAGCAGCCAAACAGGGTCGAGTAATTCACCCCTCCACTTT.

The V call is TRBV30, the J call TRBJ1-3; 7 bases fit TRBD1. After removal of 3 bases from V and 0 bases from J, the junction contained 11 bases not matched to a gene. The CDR3 extends over 17 amino acids. The germline gives CDR1 GTSNPN, CDR2 SVGIG (reference sequence). The CDR3 loop is CAWSVKGTATSGNTIYF. In DNA, the CDR3 is TGTGCCTGGAGCGTAAAAGGGACAGCGACCTCTGGAAACACCATATATTTT.

This sequence joins TRBV9 and TRBJ2-1, with D possibly being TRBD2 (6 bases). Per germline, CDR1 SGDLS and CDR2 YYNGEE. The CDR3 is made up of 18 amino acids. Trimming pared 0 bases from V and 2 bases from J, leaving 18 bases between. The CDR3 loop is CASSVGALAPSTYNEQFF. The CDR3 DNA follows: TGTGCCAGCAGCGTAGGGGCCCTAGCGCCGTCGACCTACAATGAGCAGTTCTTC.

This clone was observed once. V gene TRBV7-2 combines with J gene TRBJ2-1, with TRBD2 identical over 10 bases. The ends lost 5 bases at V and 8 bases at J; junction bases unmatched: 9. The CDR3 spans 15 residues. Germline V gene data show CDR1 as SGHTA and CDR2 as FQGNSA. In nucleotides, the CDR3 is TGTGCCAGCAGCCCTGCTAGCGGGAGAGGCCATGAGCAGTTCTTC. As protein: CASSPASGRGHEQFF.

V and J are TRBV24-1 and TRBJ2-1; 10 bases are a match to TRBD2. The CDR3 loop spans 15 amino acids. The junction had 12 bases not matched to a gene; V was cut back by 9 bases and J by 8 bases. Looked up from germline, CDR1 is KGHDR and CDR2 is SFDVKD. The DNA for the CDR3 is TGTGCCACCGGCCCAAGGGCTAGCGGGAGTTATGAGCAGTTCTTC. Amino acid sequence: CATGPRASGSYEQFF.

This rearrangement joins TRBV9 to TRBJ2-5, with no clear D. The CDR3 length is 10 residues. The germline gives CDR1 SGDLS, CDR2 YYNGEE. Trimming took 9 bases from V and 4 from J, leaving 7 bases between them. The CDR3 nucleotides read TGTGCCATGCCCGGAGAGACCCAGTACTTC. Protein: CAMPGETQYF.

This rearrangement joins TRBV7-2 to TRBJ1-6; 9 bases are a match to TRBD1. Germline values: CDR1 SGHTA, CDR2 FQGNSA. The V segment lost 4 bases and the J segment 10 bases; nucleotides outside the gene matches: 8. CDR3 size: 15 residues. The CDR3 reads CASSSLGQGNSPLHF. The CDR3 coding sequence is TGTGCCAGCAGCTCTTTGGGACAGGGTAACTCACCCCTCCACTTT.

V and J are TRBV11-2 and TRBJ2-3, with 9 positions matching TRBD1. CDR1 and CDR2 from the germline V gene are SGHAT and FQNNGV. The CDR3 runs 14 residues. V shed 7 bases, J shed 6 bases, and the junction held 8 bases outside the gene matches. CDR3 DNA sequence: TGTGCCAGCACCGAAGGGACAGGGCGGGATACGCAGTATTTT. Its translation: CASTEGTGRDTQYF.

This clone was observed a handful of times. The chain combines TRBV7-6 with TRBJ2-3; D may be TRBD2 (6 bases). The CDR3 length is 16 residues. V lost 1 base, J lost 3 bases, and 14 bases lay in between. CDR1 SGHVS and CDR2 FNYEAQ come from the germline V gene. The DNA of the CDR3 is TGTGCCAGCAGCTTAGGGGTGGGAGGAGGGACAGATACGCAGTATTTT. This translates into CASSLGVGGGTDTQYF.

This chain joins TRBV18 and TRBJ1-2; 7 bases map to TRBD1. Germline lookup yields CDR1 KGHSH and CDR2 LQKENI. After removal of 1 base from V and 2 bases from J, the junction contained 7 bases not matched to a gene. This CDR3 is built from 16 residues. Here the CDR3 DNA reads TGTGCCAGCTCACCACAGCCGGGACAGCAAAACTATGGCTACACCTTC. Protein product: CASSPQPGQQNYGYTF.

The chain combines TRBV25-1 with TRBJ2-7; no reliable D call. CDR3 length: 15 amino acids. V was cut by 3 bases and J by 5 bases, with 17 bases left in between. Germline V gene lookup returns CDR1 MGHDK and CDR2 SYGVNS. The CDR3 DNA reads as TGTGCCAGCAGTGATTCTCTGTCGGGTTTGAACGAGCAGTACTTC. Translating it yields CASSDSLSGLNEQYF.

This chain links TRBV30 with TRBJ2-3; 9 bases agree with TRBD2. This CDR3 contains 14 residues. Germline CDR1 and CDR2: GTSNPN and SVGIG (reference sequence). J lost 1 base, V lost 8 bases, and 7 bases had no gene match. This chain's CDR3 is CAGGREGGTDTQYF. CDR3 coding DNA: TGTGCCGGAGGGCGGGAGGGAGGCACAGATACGCAGTATTTT.

The gene calls are TRBV4-1 and TRBJ2-5; TRBD1 aligns across 7 bases. This CDR3 comprises 15 residues. With 5 bases clipped from V and 3 bases from J, the junction kept 9 bases outside the gene matches. CDR1 is MGHRA and CDR2 is YSYEKL in the germline V gene. CDR3 nucleotides: TGCGCCAGCAGCGAAGGGGGACAGATTAAAGAGACCCAGTACTTC. It translates to CASSEGGQIKETQYF.

The genes are TRBV10-2 and TRBJ2-6, with a weak D call TRBD2 (6 bases). The CDR3 covers 16 residues. The germline V and J ends were trimmed by 5 bases and 6 bases, with 17 bases remaining between them. The germline CDR1 and CDR2 sequences are WSHSY and SAAADI. CDR3 residues: CASSPGTLLTANVLTF. CDR3 DNA sequence: TGCGCCAGCAGTCCCGGGACTCTCCTTACGGCCAACGTCCTGACTTTC.